This T cell receptor (beta chain) was identified during a study of T cells in Graves' hyperthyroidism and ophthalmopathy. Germline V gene lookup returns CDR1 SGHAT and CDR2 FQNNGV. The V gene end was trimmed by 5 bases and the J gene end by 5 bases; junction bases not matched to a gene: 10. The CDR3 contains 17 residues. Researchers took RNA transcripts and amplified the TCR beta CDR3 regions from them. In the first-round RT-PCR of the TCR CDR3, the HTBI primer set was used. TCRdb called the multiplex PCR reads again in MiXCR, with one record for every CDR3 protein. Of roughly 520,000 distinct CDR3 sequences in the sample, around 22% were seen once.

The J gene is TRBJ2-5, the V gene TRBV11-2, with TRBD2 identical over 14 bases. Sequenced material: blood. The receptor comes from a woman aged 25 to 39 with Graves' ophthalmopathy. The DNA of the CDR3 is TGTGCCAGCAGCCACGGGACTAGCGGGGGCCGAGGGGAGACCCAGTACTTC. Encoded protein: CASSHGTSGGRGETQYF. The complete variable domain, with remaining parts taken from reference TRBV11-2 and TRBJ2-5, reads EAGVAQSPRYKIIEKRQSVAFWCNPISGHATLYWYQQILGQGPKLLIQFQNNGVVDDSQLPKDRFSAERLKGVDSTLKIQPAKLEDSAVYLCASSHGTSGGRGETQYFGPGTRLLVL.